Each of the 20 T cell receptor beta chains below was sequenced from the same sample in a study of cytomegalovirus exposure and HLA in healthy donors. PCR was performed using 60 Vbeta and 13 Jbeta primers. Sequenced by immunoSEQ multiplex PCR; TCRdb stores in-frame clones only, minus some. The data hold some 110,000 clones, with 74% observed a single time. The sample comprised PBMCs. Source of these receptors: a woman in her 50s in good health and CMV-seropositive.

This chain links TRBV15 with TRBJ2-3; 7 positions match TRBD1. The germline V gene has CDR1 LNHNV and CDR2 YYDKDF (reference sequence). The CDR3 is 16 amino acids. Unmatched junction bases numbered 11, after V lost 5 bases and J lost 3 bases. CDR3 in DNA: TGTGCCACCAGCGACCCGGGACAGTCCAAGACAGATACGCAGTATTTT. As protein: CATSDPGQSKTDTQYF.

V is TRBV19 and J is TRBJ2-5; 8 nucleotides match TRBD2. Germline V gene data show CDR1 as LNHDA and CDR2 as SQIVND (reference sequence). The V and J ends lost 0 bases and 2 bases, in that order; junction bases with no gene match: 2. The CDR3 spans 15 residues. Here the CDR3 reads CASSIESGRQETQYF. The CDR3, as DNA: TGTGCCAGTAGTATAGAAAGCGGGAGACAAGAGACCCAGTACTTC.

The chain employs TRBV7-2 and TRBJ2-1; D not resolved. CDR1 is SGHTA and CDR2 is FQGNSA in the germline V gene. CDR3 size: 13 residues. The ends were cut back, 4 bases at V and 10 bases at J, with 14 bases in the middle. The CDR3 loop is CASSSPSFEEQFF. The CDR3 DNA sequence: TGTGCCAGCAGCTCGCCTTCGTTCGAGGAGCAGTTCTTC.

This clone appeared a few times. The chain joins TRBV28 to TRBJ1-5; D not certain. This CDR3 is built from 16 residues. Germline V CDR1 and CDR2: MDHEN, SYDVKM. V was cut by 2 bases and J by 2 bases, with 13 bases left in between. The CDR3 DNA follows: TGTGCCAGCAGTTTAGGCAGACGCGGTGGCAATCAGCCCCAGCATTTT. Protein sequence: CASSLGRRGGNQPQHF.

This clone occurred once. The chain recombines TRBV5-1 with TRBJ1-6, with 8 bases identical to TRBD1. Germline V gene lookup returns CDR1 SGHRS and CDR2 YFSETQ. The CDR3 contains 14 residues. Trimming removed 5 bases from V and 7 bases from J; junction bases left unmatched: 5. CDR3 loop: CASSPTGENSPLHF. DNA of the CDR3: TGCGCCAGCAGTCCGACAGGGGAGAATTCACCCCTCCACTTT.

The chain carries TRBV29-1 and TRBJ2-7, with TRBD2 matching 10 bases. This CDR3 has 14 residues. Germline V gene lookup returns CDR1 SQVTM and CDR2 ANQGSEA. V lost 7 bases, J lost 5 bases, and 11 bases stayed unmatched. CDR3 bases: TGCAGCGCCGAGGGCCTAGCGGGGGTCCACGAGCAGTACTTC. Its protein product is CSAEGLAGVHEQYF.

The rearrangement uses TRBV28 and TRBJ1-2; 7 bases map to TRBD1. The germline V gene encodes CDR1 MDHEN and CDR2 SYDVKM. The CDR3 is 13 residues long. The V segment lost 6 bases and the J segment 2 bases; nucleotides outside the gene matches: 3. In nucleotides, the CDR3 is TGTGCCAGCAGCAAACAGGGGAACTATGGCTACACCTTC. Encoded protein: CASSKQGNYGYTF.

V usage is TRBV18 and J usage is TRBJ1-2, with D perhaps matching TRBD1 (5 bases). Trimming stripped 3 bases from V and 8 bases from J, with 16 bases between. The CDR3 totals 14 residues. Germline-derived CDR1 and CDR2 are KGHSH and LQKENI. The CDR3 DNA follows: TGTGCCAGCTCACCTCCTCCGGGGGTAGAGGGCTACACCTTC. The encoded protein is CASSPPPGVEGYTF. The whole variable domain, remainder taken from reference TRBV18 and TRBJ1-2, is NAGVMQNPRHLVRRRGQEARLRCSPMKGHSHVYWYRQLPEEGLKFMVYLQKENIIDESGMPKERFSAEFPKEGPSILRIQQVVRGDSAAYFCASSPPPGVEGYTFGSGTRLTVV.

The CDR3 reads CASSHSDRPNTEAFF. CDR3 coding DNA: TGCGCCAGCAGCCACTCGGACAGGCCGAACACTGAAGCTTTCTTT. The V gene is TRBV4-3, the J gene TRBJ1-1, with 7 bases aligning to TRBD1. In germline, CDR1 is LGHNA, CDR2 YSLEER. The V gene end was trimmed by 3 bases and the J gene end by 1 base; junction bases not matched to a gene: 5. This CDR3 has 15 amino acids.

The rearrangement joins TRBV7-2 to TRBJ2-7, with D perhaps TRBD2 (5 bases). Germline loops: CDR1 SGHTA, CDR2 FQGNSA. Trimming cost V 2 bases and J 1 base, with 12 bases left between them. This CDR3 comprises 15 residues. CDR3 protein: CASSLQRGSSYEQYF. CDR3 nucleotide sequence: TGTGCCAGCAGCTTACAACGGGGATCATCCTACGAGCAGTACTTC.

Regarding this clone: A read error may account for a junction end that differs from germline. The identical CDR3 is also encoded by other nucleotide sequences in the sample. V is TRBV29-1 and J is TRBJ1-2, with D tentatively TRBD1 (5 bases). The CDR3 length is 13 residues. Looked up from germline, CDR1 is SQVTM and CDR2 is ANQGSEA. CDR3 protein: CSVEDTGTHGYTF. The CDR3 DNA follows: TGCAGCGTTGAAGACACAGGAACCCATGGCTACACCTTT.

The chain joins TRBV27 to TRBJ1-1, with D unresolved. CDR1 and CDR2 from the germline V gene are MNHEY and SMNVEV (reference sequence). V was clipped by 5 bases and J by 4 bases, with 14 bases between them. This CDR3 is 14 amino acids long. The DNA for the CDR3 is TGTGCCAGCAGTCAACACGGGGTGAGCACTGAAGCTTTCTTT. This sequence encodes CASSQHGVSTEAFF.

V gene TRBV2 combines with J gene TRBJ1-5; 8 nucleotides line up with TRBD1. Germline loops: CDR1 SNHLY, CDR2 FYNNEI. V lost 6 bases, J lost 2 bases, and 3 bases stayed unmatched. CDR3 length equals 14 residues. CDR3 sequence reads: CASRETGGNQPQHF. CDR3 DNA sequence: TGTGCCAGCAGAGAGACAGGGGGCAATCAGCCCCAGCATTTT. Using reference TRBV2 and TRBJ1-5 for the parts outside the CDR3, the full variable domain is EPEVTQTPSHQVTQMGQEVILRCVPISNHLYFYWYRQILGQKVEFLVSFYNNEISEKSEIFDDQFSVERPDGSNFTLKIRSTKLEDSAMYFCASRETGGNQPQHFGDGTRLSIL.

The rearrangement uses TRBV30 and TRBJ2-1, with D perhaps matching TRBD2 (6 bases). CDR3 length equals 17 residues. Germline assignment: CDR1 GTSNPN and CDR2 SVGIG (reference sequence). Trimming stripped 3 bases from V and 8 bases from J, with 26 bases between. CDR3 DNA sequence: TGTGCCTGGAGGCCCGTTCGAGGGCTAGCGATGGAAGATGAGCAGTTCTTC. Translation: CAWRPVRGLAMEDEQFF.

V and J are TRBV11-2 and TRBJ1-5, with D unresolved. CDR1 is SGHAT, CDR2 FQNNGV, per germline. The ends were cut back, 5 bases at V and 5 bases at J, with 10 bases in the middle. The CDR3 consists of 13 residues. The CDR3 spells CASSQTVDQPQHF. For the CDR3, the DNA is TGTGCCAGCAGCCAAACAGTAGATCAGCCCCAGCATTTT.

The chain recombines TRBV7-2 with TRBJ1-2; D might be TRBD1 (5 bases). V lost 0 bases and J 6 bases, leaving 8 bases between the germline ends. The CDR3 is 13 residues long. Germline V gives CDR1 SGHTA, CDR2 FQGNSA. CDR3 amino acids: CASSLAFRDGYTF. CDR3 coding DNA: TGTGCCAGCAGCTTAGCATTCAGGGATGGCTACACCTTC.

The rearrangement uses TRBV18 and TRBJ1-1, with a tentative D call TRBD1 (6 bases). The V gene's germline CDR1 is KGHSH and CDR2 LQKENI. CDR3 size: 14 residues. The V end was cut by 2 bases, the J end by 3 bases, with 10 bases between. This CDR3 reads CASSPTGLYTEAFF. Here the CDR3 DNA reads TGTGCCAGCTCACCAACAGGGTTGTACACTGAAGCTTTCTTT.

V gene TRBV5-1 combines with J gene TRBJ1-1; D unresolved. This CDR3 has 16 residues. Per germline, CDR1 SGHRS and CDR2 YFSETQ. The V end lost 1 base, the J end lost 1 base, and 14 bases lay between the germline ends. The CDR3 sequence is CASSLLAFTSNTEAFF. In DNA form, the CDR3 reads TGCGCCAGCAGCTTGCTCGCGTTTACCTCGAACACTGAAGCTTTCTTT.

The V gene is TRBV7-2, the J gene TRBJ2-1, with 9 bases matching TRBD2. V trimming: 6 bases; J trimming: 7 bases; junction bases outside the gene matches: 13. CDR1 and CDR2 from the germline V gene are SGHTA and FQGNSA. The CDR3 spans 16 residues. CDR3 DNA: TGTGCCAGCAGTCTCGGGGTGGTAGCGGGAGTAAATGAGCAGTTCTTC. Amino acids: CASSLGVVAGVNEQFF.

The chain has TRBV30 and TRBJ1-1; TRBD1 matches at 8 bases. This CDR3 is 15 amino acids long. After removal of 2 bases from V and 0 bases from J, the junction contained 5 bases not matched to a gene. Germline V lookup: CDR1 GTSNPN, CDR2 SVGIG (reference sequence). The CDR3 DNA follows: TGTGCCTGGAGTCCTTGGGACAGGCTGAACACTGAAGCTTTCTTT. Amino acid sequence: CAWSPWDRLNTEAFF.